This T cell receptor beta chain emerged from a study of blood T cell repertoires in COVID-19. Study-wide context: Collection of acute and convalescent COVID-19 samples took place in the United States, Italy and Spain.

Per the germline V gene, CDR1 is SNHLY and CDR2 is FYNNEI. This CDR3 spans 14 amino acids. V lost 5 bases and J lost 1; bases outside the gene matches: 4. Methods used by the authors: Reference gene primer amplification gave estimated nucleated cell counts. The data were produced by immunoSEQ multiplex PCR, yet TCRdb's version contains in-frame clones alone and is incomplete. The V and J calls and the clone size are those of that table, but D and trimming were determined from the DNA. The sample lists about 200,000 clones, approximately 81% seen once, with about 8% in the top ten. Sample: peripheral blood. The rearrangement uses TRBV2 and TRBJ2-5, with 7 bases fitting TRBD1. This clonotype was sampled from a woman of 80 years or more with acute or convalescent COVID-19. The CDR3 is CASSFGTVQETQYF. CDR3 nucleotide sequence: TGTGCCAGCAGTTTTGGGACAGTCCAAGAGACCCAGTACTTC.